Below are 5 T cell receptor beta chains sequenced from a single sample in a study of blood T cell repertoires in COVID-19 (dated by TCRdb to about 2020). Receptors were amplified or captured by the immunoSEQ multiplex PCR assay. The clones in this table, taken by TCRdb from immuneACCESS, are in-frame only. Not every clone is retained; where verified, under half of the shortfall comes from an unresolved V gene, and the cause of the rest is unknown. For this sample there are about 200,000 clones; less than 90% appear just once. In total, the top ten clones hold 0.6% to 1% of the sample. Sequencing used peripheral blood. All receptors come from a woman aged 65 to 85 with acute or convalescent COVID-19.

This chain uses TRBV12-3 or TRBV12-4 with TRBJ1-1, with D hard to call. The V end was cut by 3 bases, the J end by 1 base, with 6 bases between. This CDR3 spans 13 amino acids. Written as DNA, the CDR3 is TGTGCCAGCAGTTTGACACCGAACACTGAAGCTTTCTTT. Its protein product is CASSLTPNTEAFF.

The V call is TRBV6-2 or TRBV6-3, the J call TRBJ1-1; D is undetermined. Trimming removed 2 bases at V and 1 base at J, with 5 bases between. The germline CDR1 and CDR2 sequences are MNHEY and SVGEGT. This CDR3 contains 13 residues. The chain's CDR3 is CASSYARNTEAFF. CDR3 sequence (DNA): TGTGCCAGCAGTTACGCCAGGAACACTGAAGCTTTCTTT.

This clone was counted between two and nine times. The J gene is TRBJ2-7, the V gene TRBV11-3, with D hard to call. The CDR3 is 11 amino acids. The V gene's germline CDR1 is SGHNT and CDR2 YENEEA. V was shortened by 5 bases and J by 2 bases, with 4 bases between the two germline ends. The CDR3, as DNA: TGTGCCAGCAGCAATACCTACGAGCAGTACTTC. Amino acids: CASSNTYEQYF. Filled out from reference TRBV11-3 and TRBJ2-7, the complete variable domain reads EAGVVQSPRYKIIEKKQPVAFWCNPISGHNTLYWYLQNLGQGPELLIRYENEEAVDDSQLPKDRFSAERLKGVDSTLKIQPAELGDSAVYLCASSNTYEQYFGPGTRLTVT.

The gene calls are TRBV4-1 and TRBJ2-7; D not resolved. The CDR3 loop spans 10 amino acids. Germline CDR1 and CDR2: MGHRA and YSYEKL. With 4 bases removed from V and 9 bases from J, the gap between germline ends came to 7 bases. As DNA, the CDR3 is TGCGCCAGCAGCCGTCACGGGCAGTACTTC. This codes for CASSRHGQYF.

The CDR3, as DNA: TGTGCCAGCAGTGCCCCCGGGACAGGGGGCAGGAAGACCCAGTACTTC. Protein sequence: CASSAPGTGGRKTQYF. The chain couples TRBV28 to TRBJ2-5; 12 nucleotides match TRBD1. With 5 bases clipped from V and 6 bases from J, the junction kept 10 bases outside the gene matches. Germline CDR1 and CDR2: MDHEN and SYDVKM. The CDR3 extends over 16 amino acids.